Shown below are 18 T cell receptor beta chains from a single sample sequenced in a study of blood T cell repertoires in COVID-19. Only in-frame clones appear in the TCRdb table, and some are missing; sequencing was by immunoSEQ multiplex PCR. The repertoire holds some 42,000 clones, roughly 76% seen once, with 25% to 35% in the top ten. The sample comprised peripheral blood. All receptors come from a woman in her seventies with acute or convalescent COVID-19.

This clone was counted only a few times. This rearrangement joins TRBV11-3 to TRBJ2-1; D is unclear. V was pared by 5 bases and J by 7 bases, with 15 bases between. This CDR3 has 14 residues. Germline CDR1 reads SGHNT; CDR2 reads YENEEA. The CDR3 reads CASSERSSSNEQFF. The DNA for the CDR3 is TGTGCCAGCAGCGAGAGATCCTCTAGTAATGAGCAGTTCTTC.

J is TRBJ2-5 and V is TRBV2; 12 nucleotides line up with TRBD2. The CDR3 loop spans 15 amino acids. CDR1 and CDR2 (germline): SNHLY, FYNNEI. The V and J ends lost 2 bases and 4 bases, in that order; junction bases with no gene match: 2. The CDR3 loop reads CASSELAGGRETQYF. The CDR3 DNA reads as TGTGCCAGCAGTGAACTAGCGGGGGGGAGAGAGACCCAGTACTTC.

This chain's CDR3 is CASSFRQGETQYF. The CDR3 bases are TGTGCCAGCAGCTTCCGACAGGGCGAGACCCAGTACTTC. This rearrangement joins TRBV5-6 to TRBJ2-5; 7 nucleotides align to TRBD1. Germline V CDR1 and CDR2: SGHDT, YYEEEE. The CDR3 is made up of 13 amino acids. V shed 2 bases and J 5 bases; nucleotides not matched to a gene: 3.

This rearrangement joins TRBV2 to TRBJ2-5; the D gene is possibly TRBD1 (6 bases). Trimming pared 6 bases from V and 5 bases from J, leaving 13 bases between. This CDR3 contains 13 residues. The germline V gene encodes CDR1 SNHLY and CDR2 FYNNEI. For the CDR3, the DNA is TGTGCCAGCAGGGCAGGGGATCGGGAGACCCAGTACTTC. Its protein product is CASRAGDRETQYF.

V usage is TRBV5-5 and J usage is TRBJ2-2; TRBD2 aligns across 8 bases. This CDR3 spans 15 amino acids. V gave up 2 bases and J gave up 8 bases; unmatched junction bases: 8. Germline CDR1 and CDR2: SGHKS and YYEKEE (reference sequence). CDR3 protein: CASSFERESRGELFF. The CDR3 DNA is TGTGCCAGCAGCTTTGAGCGGGAGAGCCGAGGGGAGCTGTTTTTT.

In this sample, this clone is hyperexpanded. J is TRBJ1-1 and V is TRBV19, with D possibly TRBD1 on 6 matching bases. The CDR3 totals 15 residues. Germline CDR1 LNHDA, CDR2 SQIVND (reference sequence). Trimming cost V 1 base and J 5 bases, with 14 bases left between them. CDR3 residues: CASSIGQGRRTEAFF. The DNA of the CDR3 is TGTGCCAGTAGTATAGGGCAGGGGCGGAGGACTGAAGCTTTCTTT.

V and J are TRBV28 and TRBJ1-2, with D unclear. Trimming stripped 11 bases from V and 2 bases from J, with 15 bases between. Germline V gene data show CDR1 as MDHEN and CDR2 as SYDVKM. CDR3 size: 13 residues. CDR3 in DNA: TGTGCCTGCCGGGAAGGAGGGAACTATGGCTACACCTTC. Its protein product is CACREGGNYGYTF.

J is TRBJ2-4 and V is TRBV12-3 or TRBV12-4, with 7 bases identical to TRBD2. This CDR3 comprises 13 residues. The V gene end was trimmed by 3 bases and the J gene end by 8 bases; junction bases not matched to a gene: 4. CDR3 bases: TGTGCCAGCAGTTTCCGGGGGGACGACATTCAGTACTTC. Translation: CASSFRGDDIQYF.

J is TRBJ2-2 and V is TRBV2, with a possible D match to TRBD2 (5 bases). V was cut by 1 base and J by 5 bases, with 11 bases left in between. The CDR3 consists of 15 residues. Germline V CDR1 and CDR2: SNHLY, FYNNEI. The CDR3 loop is CASSEEGRGTGELFF. The DNA of the CDR3 is TGTGCCAGCAGTGAAGAGGGTCGGGGTACCGGGGAGCTGTTTTTT.

This clone was seen more than once but under ten times. This chain joins TRBV28 and TRBJ1-5; D is unresolved. The CDR3 spans 12 residues. Trimming shortened V by 8 bases and J by 2 bases, and 7 bases separated the two germline ends. Per the germline V gene, CDR1 is MDHEN and CDR2 is SYDVKM. The CDR3 here is CASGRGNQPQHF. The DNA of the CDR3 is TGTGCCAGCGGGAGGGGCAATCAGCCCCAGCATTTT.

This clone was seen once. The rearrangement links TRBV2 to TRBJ1-4; D gene unclear. The germline V gene has CDR1 SNHLY and CDR2 FYNNEI. Trimming removed 4 bases at V and 8 bases at J, with 11 bases between. This CDR3 region has 13 residues. The CDR3 sequence: CASSGLLGEKLFF. The CDR3 DNA reads as TGTGCCAGCAGTGGTCTTCTCGGGGAAAAACTGTTTTTT.

V and J are TRBV4-3 and TRBJ1-3; the match to TRBD1 covers 8 bases. Germline assignment: CDR1 LGHNA and CDR2 YSLEER. Trimming removed 1 base from V and 6 bases from J; junction bases left unmatched: 11. The CDR3 loop spans 17 amino acids. CDR3 amino acids: CASSQGSAGQGVNTIYF. CDR3 bases: TGCGCCAGCAGCCAAGGATCGGCTGGACAGGGAGTAAACACCATATATTTT.

The chain recombines TRBV12-3 or TRBV12-4 with TRBJ1-5, with D unresolved. The CDR3 is 13 residues long. Trimming removed 3 bases from V and 1 base from J, with 4 bases in between. As DNA, the CDR3 is TGTGCCAGCAGTTTCGGGAGCAATCAGCCCCAGCATTTT. Translating gives CASSFGSNQPQHF.

This clone was picked up one time. CDR3 nucleotide sequence: TGTGCCTGTAACAGGGACACTGAAGCTTTCTTT. Translated: CACNRDTEAFF. This chain joins TRBV30 and TRBJ1-1, with D possibly being TRBD1 (6 bases). V lost 6 bases and J 3 bases, leaving 8 bases between the germline ends. Per germline, CDR1 GTSNPN and CDR2 SVGIG (reference sequence). The CDR3 spans 11 residues.

The gene calls are TRBV11-2 and TRBJ1-3; tentatively, D is TRBD1 (5 bases). The CDR3 loop spans 15 amino acids. Between the trimmed V and J ends, which lost 5 bases and 0 bases, there was a span of 11 bases. The germline V gene has CDR1 SGHAT and CDR2 FQNNGV. CDR3: CASSPRTGSGNTIYF. The CDR3 DNA sequence: TGTGCCAGCAGCCCCCGTACAGGCTCTGGAAACACCATATATTTT.

This clone has only one observation. The rearrangement uses TRBV18 and TRBJ2-2; a possible D gene is TRBD2 (5 bases). This CDR3 is 17 amino acids long. Trimming removed 2 bases from V and 1 base from J, with 14 bases in between. Germline V CDR1 and CDR2: KGHSH, LQKENI. The chain's CDR3 is CASSPIEGGGNTGELFF. In DNA form, the CDR3 reads TGTGCCAGCTCACCAATCGAGGGCGGAGGGAACACCGGGGAGCTGTTTTTT.

The V and J genes are TRBV18 and TRBJ1-2, with D uncertain. V was trimmed by 3 bases and J by 6 bases, leaving 14 bases between them. This CDR3 is 14 amino acids long. Germline values: CDR1 KGHSH, CDR2 LQKENI. In nucleotides, the CDR3 is TGTGCCAGCTCACCGTACGGGGTACGGGATGGCTACACCTTC. This translates into CASSPYGVRDGYTF.

The chain recombines TRBV5-3 with TRBJ2-1; 11 positions agree with TRBD2. TRBV5-3 counts as an open reading frame of uncertain function. Germline trimming cut 4 bases from V and 4 bases from J; bases unmatched to any gene: 10. The CDR3 totals 17 residues. CDR3 loop: CARSVIPGTSGYNEQFF. In nucleotides, the CDR3 is TGTGCCAGAAGCGTCATACCCGGGACTAGCGGTTACAATGAGCAGTTCTTC.